Sequencing of this T cell receptor beta chain was carried out in a study of human T cells and chemical hapten exposure. Turning to the study itself: Upper inner arm skin measuring around 2 cm by around 2 cm received 2% DPC for sensitization.

The V gene end was trimmed by 0 bases and the J gene end by 11 bases; junction bases not matched to a gene: 12. The germline V gene encodes CDR1 MGHRA and CDR2 YSYEKL. The CDR3 has 15 residues. TCRdb reprocessed the RACE reads via MiXCR and lists one record per CDR3 protein. This table holds some 64,000 distinct CDR3 sequences, roughly 9.6% found once. Time point here: patch test 3, about 24 weeks after DPC sensitization. The sample's treatment: therapeutic diphenylcyclopropenone sensitization with weekly scalp DPC. The receptor comes from a woman under 40 with alopecia areata. Some clones in this sample may be carry-over from other donors' samples. The sequencing used whole blood, collected in connection with sensitization to the hapten diphenylcyclopropenone (DPC). The chain links TRBV4-1 to TRBJ1-1; the match to TRBD1 covers 7 bases. The CDR3 coding sequence is TGCGCCAGCAGCCAAGAGCCACAGGGCAGGGGGTTGGCTTTCTTT. Its protein product is CASSQEPQGRGLAFF.